What follows are 29 T cell receptor beta chains derived from one specimen sequenced in a study of blood T cell repertoires in COVID-19. Generated by immunoSEQ multiplex PCR, the TCRdb table keeps only in-frame clones and is missing some. The table records 120,000 or so clones, 85% to 90% of them present only once. Specimen: peripheral blood. The receptor source for this set is a human donor in a cohort sampled during active COVID-19.

The rearrangement links TRBV2 to TRBJ2-7; the D is unclear. Per germline, CDR1 SNHLY and CDR2 FYNNEI. The CDR3 extends over 13 amino acids. V lost 4 bases, J lost 3 bases, and 10 bases lay in between. CDR3 in amino acids: CASSGGQFYEQYF. Written as DNA, the CDR3 is TGTGCCAGCAGTGGCGGCCAATTCTACGAGCAGTACTTC.

The chain is built from TRBV2 and TRBJ2-1, with TRBD2 as a possible D gene (5 bases). The V end lost 3 bases, the J end lost 0 bases, and 15 bases lay between the germline ends. The CDR3 is made up of 17 amino acids. The germline CDR1 and CDR2 sequences are SNHLY and FYNNEI. CDR3 residues: CASSEVPLGSSYNEQFF. Here the CDR3 DNA reads TGTGCCAGCAGTGAGGTGCCTCTTGGGAGCTCCTACAATGAGCAGTTCTTC.

The V call is TRBV30, the J call TRBJ1-1; D unresolved. Trimming left V 0 bases short and J 2 bases short, with 10 bases between. The CDR3 consists of 14 residues. Germline values: CDR1 GTSNPN, CDR2 SVGIG (reference sequence). The CDR3 here is CAWSVLSSNTEAFF. DNA for the CDR3: TGTGCCTGGAGTGTACTAAGCAGCAACACTGAAGCTTTCTTT.

This sequence joins TRBV7-9 and TRBJ1-2; D may be TRBD1 (5 bases). This CDR3 comprises 13 residues. Looked up from germline, CDR1 is SEHNR and CDR2 is FQNEAQ (reference sequence). The germline V and J ends were trimmed by 1 base and 4 bases, with 7 bases remaining between them. The CDR3 nucleotides are TGTGCCAGCAGCTTAGGCGGGACCTATGGCTACACCTTC. Its protein product is CASSLGGTYGYTF.

The rearrangement uses TRBV10-1 and TRBJ1-1, with D possibly matching TRBD1 (6 bases). V was pared by 0 bases and J by 4 bases, with 9 bases between. The germline gives CDR1 WNHNN, CDR2 SYGVQD (reference sequence). The CDR3 runs 14 residues. DNA for the CDR3: TGCGCCAGCAGTGAGTCGAACAGGGCCACTGAAGCTTTCTTT. Protein sequence: CASSESNRATEAFF.

Regarding this clone: The sample carries other DNA sequences with the same CDR3. The chain combines TRBV11-1 with TRBJ2-7; no clear D gene. The ends were cut back, 1 base at V and 7 bases at J, with 8 bases in the middle. The germline CDR1 and CDR2 sequences are SGHAT and FQDESV (reference sequence). The CDR3 totals 12 residues. The CDR3 nucleotides read TGTGCCAGCAGCTTAGGGCTCGGGGAGCAGTACTTC. It encodes CASSLGLGEQYF.

This chain joins TRBV20-1 and TRBJ2-2; D ambiguous. CDR1 is DFQATT and CDR2 is SNEGSKA in the germline V gene (reference sequence). Trimming left V 6 bases short and J 6 bases short, with 8 bases between. The CDR3 is 11 residues long. In nucleotides, the CDR3 is TGCAGTGCCGCCCCGGCCGGGGAGCTGTTTTTT. This gives the protein CSAAPAGELFF.

V is TRBV7-2 and J is TRBJ2-5; 8 bases map to TRBD1. V shed 5 bases, J shed 1 base, and the junction held 3 bases outside the gene matches. In germline, CDR1 is SGHTA, CDR2 FQGNSA. CDR3 length: 14 amino acids. In nucleotides, the CDR3 is TGTGCCAGCAGCGCCACAGGGGGCCAAGAGACCCAGTACTTC. Amino acid sequence: CASSATGGQETQYF.

This clone turned up a few times. The chain employs TRBV19 and TRBJ1-1, with 7 nucleotides matching TRBD1. Trimming cost V 9 bases and J 5 bases; bases outside gene matches: 21. Looked up from germline, CDR1 is LNHDA and CDR2 is SQIVND (reference sequence). CDR3 size: 17 residues. CDR3 coding DNA: TGTGCCAGCACATTAGGGACAGCTCACTACCAGGAGACTGAAGCTTTCTTT. Its translation: CASTLGTAHYQETEAFF.

DNA for the CDR3: TGTGCCAGCAGCCCGGACAGGAAGACCTATGGCTACACCTTC. This sequence encodes CASSPDRKTYGYTF. This chain connects TRBV6-5 to TRBJ1-2; 7 bases are a match to TRBD1. The junction had 8 bases not matched to a gene; V was cut back by 6 bases and J by 4 bases. Per the germline V gene, CDR1 is MNHEY and CDR2 is SVGAGI. The CDR3 consists of 14 residues.

V and J are TRBV5-1 and TRBJ2-1; 7 bases are a match to TRBD1. The CDR3 loop spans 14 amino acids. V lost 0 bases and J lost 5; bases outside the gene matches: 2. Germline V gives CDR1 SGHRS, CDR2 YFSETQ. The DNA for the CDR3 is TGCGCCAGCAGCTTGGCCCAGGGGGACAATGAGCAGTTCTTC. Protein sequence: CASSLAQGDNEQFF.

This clone appeared once. This same CDR3 is encoded by further DNA sequences in the sample. V usage is TRBV24-1 and J usage is TRBJ2-7, with TRBD1 matching over 7 bases. The V gene's germline CDR1 is KGHDR and CDR2 SFDVKD. J gave up 9 bases and V 1 base, and 2 bases lay outside the gene matches. The CDR3 totals 12 residues. The CDR3 loop reads CATSDLRDRQYF. DNA of the CDR3: TGTGCCACCAGTGATTTAAGGGACAGGCAGTACTTC.

This chain connects TRBV7-9 to TRBJ2-1; the D gene is possibly TRBD2 (5 bases). V lost 5 bases and J 3 bases, leaving 14 bases between the germline ends. The CDR3 runs to 15 residues. CDR1 SEHNR and CDR2 FQNEAQ come from the germline V gene (reference sequence). The CDR3 DNA sequence: TGTGCCAGCAGCCCTGGGGAGCGGAGCTACAATGAGCAGTTCTTC. This codes for CASSPGERSYNEQFF.

This clone was detected only a few times. This chain uses TRBV3-1 (or the pseudogene TRBV3-2) with TRBJ2-7, with TRBD2 matching 10 bases. Germline V lookup: CDR1 LGHDT, CDR2 YNNKEL (reference sequence). After removal of 4 bases from V and 0 bases from J, the junction contained 9 bases not matched to a gene. The CDR3 is made up of 17 amino acids. The CDR3 loop reads CASSPTTSGVSSYEQYF. In DNA form, the CDR3 reads TGTGCCAGCAGCCCGACTACTAGCGGGGTGAGCTCCTACGAGCAGTACTTC.

The chain uses TRBV14 and TRBJ2-1, with TRBD1 matching over 8 bases. V lost 4 bases, J lost 9 bases, and 8 bases stayed unmatched. Germline CDR1 is SGHDN and CDR2 is FVKESK. The CDR3 has 14 residues. The CDR3 DNA follows: TGTGCCAGCAGCCCTCCCGGGACAGGTATTGAGCAGTTCTTC. Residues: CASSPPGTGIEQFF.

J is TRBJ2-3 and V is TRBV3-1 (or the pseudogene TRBV3-2); TRBD2 aligns across 7 bases. There are 17 residues in the CDR3. From germline, CDR1 is LGHDT and CDR2 YNNKEL (reference sequence). V lost 4 bases and J lost 2; bases outside the gene matches: 12. The CDR3: CASSLNPTSLSTDTQYF. Here the CDR3 DNA reads TGTGCCAGCAGCCTGAATCCGACTAGCCTCTCCACAGATACGCAGTATTTT.

In the case of this clone: Other DNA sequences from this sample encode an identical CDR3 as well. This sequence joins TRBV5-4 and TRBJ2-7; TRBD1 aligns across 7 bases. This CDR3 is 13 amino acids long. Germline CDR1 reads SGHNT; CDR2 reads YYREEE (reference sequence). Unmatched junction bases numbered 8, after V lost 4 bases and J lost 7 bases. CDR3 nucleotides: TGTGCCAGCAGCCCGGAGAGGGACAGTGAGCAGTACTTC. It translates to CASSPERDSEQYF.

This chain joins TRBV5-4 and TRBJ2-1; 10 bases line up with TRBD2. The V gene's germline CDR1 is SGHNT and CDR2 YYREEE (reference sequence). J was trimmed by 7 bases and V by 7 bases; bases with no gene match: 14. This CDR3 has 16 amino acids. The CDR3: CASADRAGGSVNEQFF. The CDR3 DNA reads TGTGCCAGCGCGGACCGAGCGGGAGGGAGTGTTAATGAGCAGTTCTTC.

This chain uses TRBV7-9 with TRBJ1-1; TRBD1 matches at 10 bases. The CDR3 length is 13 residues. CDR1 is SEHNR, CDR2 FQNEAQ, per germline (reference sequence). V lost 5 bases to trimming and J lost 7 bases; unmatched junction nucleotides: 4. In DNA, the CDR3 is TGTGCCAGCAGCCGCCGGGACAGGGGTGAAGCTTTCTTT. Translating it yields CASSRRDRGEAFF. Drawing the rest from reference TRBV7-9 and TRBJ1-1, the complete variable domain is DTGVSQNPRHKITKRGQNVTFRCDPISEHNRLYWYRQTLGQGPEFLTYFQNEAQLEKSRLLSDRFSAERPKGSFSTLEIQRTEQGDSAMYLCASSRRDRGEAFFGQGTRLTVV.

As DNA, the CDR3 is TGTGCCAGCAGCCACTATAGCGGGAGGGCCAACACAGATACGCAGTATTTT. Protein: CASSHYSGRANTDTQYF. The chain recombines TRBV14 with TRBJ2-3, with 11 bases aligning to TRBD2. The CDR3 totals 17 residues. CDR1 SGHDN and CDR2 FVKESK come from the germline V gene. Germline trimming cut 3 bases from V and 2 bases from J; bases unmatched to any gene: 7.

This chain links TRBV2 with TRBJ1-1; TRBD1 aligns across 11 bases. The CDR3 has 14 amino acids. V lost 6 bases, J lost 8 bases, and 8 bases stayed unmatched. Germline-derived CDR1 and CDR2 are SNHLY and FYNNEI. The CDR3 region has the DNA TGTGCCAGCAGACCGGACAGGGGGCTACTCGAAGCTTTCTTT. It yields the protein CASRPDRGLLEAFF. The variable domain in full, completed from reference TRBV2 and TRBJ1-1, reads EPEVTQTPSHQVTQMGQEVILRCVPISNHLYFYWYRQILGQKVEFLVSFYNNEISEKSEIFDDQFSVERPDGSNFTLKIRSTKLEDSAMYFCASRPDRGLLEAFFGQGTRLTVV.

This clone was seen a single time. The V gene is TRBV20-1, the J gene TRBJ2-1; 11 positions match TRBD2. The J segment lost 8 bases and the V segment lost 6 bases, leaving 12 bases of the junction unmatched. This CDR3 contains 15 residues. Germline V CDR1 and CDR2: DFQATT, SNEGSKA (reference sequence). The CDR3 DNA is TGCAGTGCCAGTCCCGTGACTAGCGGGACCGATGAGCAGTTCTTC. Translating gives CSASPVTSGTDEQFF.

The chain employs TRBV6-6 and TRBJ2-7; D possibly corresponds to TRBD1 (6 bases). Trimming removed 6 bases from V and 2 bases from J, with 11 bases in between. The CDR3 runs to 13 residues. The V gene's germline CDR1 is MNHNY and CDR2 SVGAGI (reference sequence). CDR3 sequence (DNA): TGTGCCAGCAGGCTTGGACAGCCCTACGAGCAGTACTTC. This gives the protein CASRLGQPYEQYF.

Only one count was recorded for this clone. The gene calls are TRBV7-9 and TRBJ2-3; D gene unclear. Germline-derived CDR1 and CDR2 are SEHNR and FQNEAQ (reference sequence). The CDR3 runs 13 residues. The V gene lost 3 bases and the J gene lost 6 bases, with 10 bases spanning the gap. This CDR3 is CASSFMGSDTQYF. CDR3 nucleotide sequence: TGTGCCAGCAGCTTCATGGGCTCGGATACGCAGTATTTT.

V is TRBV6-5 and J is TRBJ2-5; 8 bases map to TRBD1. V was pared by 5 bases and J by 4 bases, with 6 bases of the junction left unmatched. CDR3 size: 14 residues. Germline V gives CDR1 MNHEY, CDR2 SVGAGI. CDR3 region: CASSRQGARETQYF. As DNA, the CDR3 is TGTGCCAGCAGTAGGCAGGGGGCGCGAGAGACCCAGTACTTC.

The gene calls are TRBV4-1 and TRBJ1-1; D ambiguous. Germline loops: CDR1 MGHRA, CDR2 YSYEKL. Trimming pared 3 bases from V and 1 base from J, leaving 6 bases between. The CDR3 consists of 13 residues. The CDR3 DNA sequence: TGCGCCAGCAGCCAGCTAGAGAACACTGAAGCTTTCTTT. Translation gives CASSQLENTEAFF.

The chain employs TRBV4-1 and TRBJ1-1; D call uncertain. Germline assignment: CDR1 MGHRA and CDR2 YSYEKL. V was trimmed by 4 bases and J by 5 bases, leaving 29 bases between them. The CDR3 spans 19 residues. CDR3 sequence (DNA): TGCGCCAGCAGCCTAGAACCCCGCGGGAACTCTCGCACGGGGACTGAAGCTTTCTTT. Residues: CASSLEPRGNSRTGTEAFF.

Only a few counts were recorded for this clone. This sequence joins TRBV7-8 and TRBJ2-4; D remains ambiguous. Germline CDR1 SGHVS, CDR2 FQNEAQ. With 5 bases removed from V and 9 bases from J, the gap between germline ends came to 14 bases. This CDR3 is 13 amino acids long. This chain's CDR3 is CASSPSRFGIQYF. CDR3 sequence (DNA): TGTGCCAGCAGCCCATCGCGGTTCGGCATTCAGTACTTC.

This chain connects TRBV20-1 to TRBJ1-2; D not resolved. The CDR3 is 11 residues long. Germline V CDR1 and CDR2: DFQATT, SNEGSKA (reference sequence). The ends were cut back, 4 bases at V and 3 bases at J, with 6 bases in the middle. The CDR3 spells CSATGDYGYTF. DNA for the CDR3: TGCAGTGCTACAGGCGACTATGGCTACACCTTC.